This is a list of T cell receptor beta chains from one sample in a study of cytomegalovirus exposure and HLA in healthy donors. Generated by immunoSEQ multiplex PCR, the TCRdb table keeps only in-frame clones and is missing some. The table lists about 200,000 clones, around 82% of them singletons. The sample comprised PBMCs. Receptors originate from a woman aged 30 to 39 in good health and CMV-seropositive. Each CDR3 is given with its conserved first and last residue. The D gene is left open where the match is weak. Clone size is not always given. Where it is, it says once, few, many or a class for expanded clones.

TRBV18,TRBD1,NA,TRBJ1-5,TGTGCCAGCTCACCAGACAGGGCTCAGCCCCAGCATTTT,CASSPDRAQPQHF
TRBV18,TRBD1,NA,TRBJ1-1,TGTGCCAGCTCACCGGCCGGGACAGCAAACACTGAAGCTTTCTTT,CASSPAGTANTEAFF
TRBV19,NA,NA,TRBJ1-6,TGTGCCAGTAGTATGTTTGAGAATTCACCCCTCCACTTT,CASSMFENSPLHF
TRBV5-1,NA,NA,TRBJ2-3,TGCGCCAGCAGCTTGGACAGGGCCGGAGATACGCAGTATTTT,CASSLDRAGDTQYF
TRBV7-8,TRBD1,NA,TRBJ1-5,TGTGCCAGCAGCTTGGCCCAGGACAGGGATAGCAATCAGCCCCAGCATTTT,CASSLAQDRDSNQPQHF
TRBV11-2,NA,once,TRBJ1-1,TGTGCCAGCAGCTACCGGGACACGTTCACTGAAGCTTTCTTT,CASSYRDTFTEAFF
TRBV30,NA,NA,TRBJ1-1,TGTGCCTGGACTTCAATCGGACACTTGAACACTGAAGCTTTCTTT,CAWTSIGHLNTEAFF
TRBV11-3,TRBD1,NA,TRBJ1-3,TGTGCCAGCAGCTCGGGACAGGTTGCAGATGGAAACACCATATATTTT,CASSSGQVADGNTIYF
TRBV28,NA,once,TRBJ2-7,TGTGCCAGCAGTGCCGACAGCTCCTACGAGCAGTACTTC,CASSADSSYEQYF
TRBV6-5,TRBD1,NA,TRBJ1-2,TGTGCCAGCAGTTACTCGGGACAGGGGGCCAGGGGCTACACCTTC,CASSYSGQGARGYTF
TRBV19,NA,NA,TRBJ1-5,TGTGCCAGTAGGCTAGGACTGGGCAATCAGCCCCAGCATTTT,CASRLGLGNQPQHF
TRBV2,TRBD1,NA,TRBJ2-5,TGTGCCAGCACTCCGACAGGGGGTACGGAGACCCAGTACTTC,CASTPTGGTETQYF
TRBV28,NA,NA,TRBJ1-6,TGTGCCAGCAGTTTATCAGGGGCTAGGTTACCCCTCCACTTT,CASSLSGARLPLHF
TRBV6-6,NA,NA,TRBJ1-1,TGTGCCAGCAGTTACGGGGGCTTACTCACTGAAGCTTTCTTT,CASSYGGLLTEAFF
TRBV5-3,TRBD1,NA,TRBJ2-7,TGTGCCAGAAGCTTACACGGACAGGCCCGCTCCTACGAGCAGTACTTC,CARSLHGQARSYEQYF